The 30 T cell receptor beta chains below come from one sample, sequenced in a study of T cells expressing NK-cell markers. For each CDR3 protein, TCRdb gives one entry from its re-call of the 5' RACE reads, without DNA. The listing records approximately 420,000 distinct CDR3 sequences. Source material: blood T cells: a sorted CD56 or NKG2C T cell subset, CD4+ or CD8+ T cells, or bulk PBMC T cells (not recorded which). These TCRs come from a woman in her 50s in good health.

The rearrangement uses TRBV5-1 and TRBJ2-3; TCRdb returns TRBD1, unconfirmable since there is no DNA. The CDR3 has 21 residues. Germline CDR1 SGHRS, CDR2 YFSETQ. The CDR3 loop reads CASSLGLRIRAPLNGTDTQYF.

This chain connects TRBV5-6 to TRBJ2-2. This CDR3 spans 16 amino acids. The germline V gene has CDR1 SGHDT and CDR2 YYEEEE. The CDR3 reads CASSSHPLTNTGELFF.

V is TRBV3-1 and J is TRBJ2-7; TCRdb's D call, TRBD2, is unchecked because there is no DNA. This CDR3 comprises 13 residues. CDR1 is LGHDT and CDR2 is YNNKEL in the germline V gene (reference sequence). CDR3 loop: CASTLAGVQVQYF.

V is TRBV2 and J is TRBJ2-7; TCRdb's D gene call, TRBD1, goes unchecked for lack of DNA. Germline assignment: CDR1 SNHLY and CDR2 FYNNEI. The CDR3 has 14 amino acids. This CDR3 reads CASTLARGAVEQYF.

The gene calls are TRBV21-1 and TRBJ2-2. TRBV21-1 is described as a pseudogene. CDR3 length: 16 residues. CDR3 residues: CASIPRSRMDTGELFF.

The chain has TRBV5-1 and TRBJ2-2; TCRdb returns TRBD1, unconfirmable since there is no DNA. The CDR3 is made up of 14 amino acids. Germline-derived CDR1 and CDR2 are SGHRS and YFSETQ. This CDR3 reads CASSLAQGPGELFF.

The chain links TRBV12-3 or TRBV12-4 to TRBJ2-3; TCRdb names TRBD2, which stays unverified in the absence of DNA. The CDR3 totals 14 residues. The CDR3 sequence is CASSFLGGEDTQYF.

V is TRBV3-1 and J is TRBJ2-1. The germline CDR1 and CDR2 sequences are LGHDT and YNNKEL (reference sequence). This CDR3 region has 13 residues. The CDR3 is CASSQVMEAGQFF.

The chain combines TRBV2 with TRBJ2-1; TCRdb proposes TRBD2, but this gene call is untestable without DNA. There are 14 residues in the CDR3. The germline gives CDR1 SNHLY, CDR2 FYNNEI. The CDR3 sequence: CASGEPNRYNEQFF.

The V and J genes are TRBV6-5 and TRBJ2-3. CDR1 and CDR2 from the germline V gene are MNHEY and SVGAGI. CDR3 length equals 16 residues. The CDR3 loop reads CASSFAGVPSTDTQYF.

The genes are TRBV5-1 and TRBJ2-5; without DNA, the TCRdb call of TRBD2 cannot be checked. CDR3 length: 16 amino acids. Per the germline V gene, CDR1 is SGHRS and CDR2 is YFSETQ. The CDR3 is CASSLGLAGKGETQYF.

The chain employs TRBV5-1 and TRBJ1-1; TCRdb's D call, TRBD1, is unchecked because there is no DNA. The CDR3 loop spans 15 amino acids. Germline V gene sequence: CDR1 SGHRS, CDR2 YFSETQ. The CDR3 loop reads CASSLWQGGRTEAFF.

This chain connects TRBV6-6 to TRBJ2-2. Germline assignment: CDR1 MNHNY and CDR2 SVGAGI (reference sequence). The CDR3 spans 13 residues. The CDR3 sequence is CASSSRWPGELFF.

The chain uses TRBV29-1 and TRBJ2-7; as DNA is missing, the TRBD2 call by TCRdb cannot be tested. The CDR3 is 14 residues long. In germline, CDR1 is SQVTM, CDR2 ANQGSEA. The CDR3 region is CSVSGTNPPYEQYF.

The chain carries TRBV20-1 and TRBJ2-4; TCRdb calls TRBD1, which cannot be checked without DNA. Germline CDR1 is DFQATT and CDR2 is SNEGSKA (reference sequence). The CDR3 runs 17 residues. This CDR3 reads CSAASQGAGFGKNIQYF.

The rearrangement joins TRBV3-1 to TRBJ2-5; TCRdb names TRBD1, which stays unverified in the absence of DNA. There are 16 residues in the CDR3. Germline CDR1 reads LGHDT; CDR2 reads YNNKEL (reference sequence). The CDR3 spells CASSLYRDGSQETQYF.

The V call is TRBV9, the J call TRBJ2-1; TCRdb's D call of TRBD2 is untestable without DNA. The CDR3 is 16 residues long. Germline V CDR1 and CDR2: SGDLS, YYNGEE. CDR3 protein: CASSVGGSLVYNEQFF.

The chain joins TRBV6-5 to TRBJ2-2; TCRdb reports TRBD1, a call that lacks DNA to check it against. CDR1 is MNHEY, CDR2 SVGAGI, per germline. This CDR3 is built from 16 residues. The CDR3 here is CASSSPGRGLSGELFF.

The V and J genes are TRBV20-1 and TRBJ2-7; absent DNA, TCRdb's TRBD2 call cannot be checked. The CDR3 contains 16 residues. CDR1 and CDR2 from the germline V gene are DFQATT and SNEGSKA (reference sequence). CDR3 protein: CSAIGGTRTPSYEQYF.

The chain carries TRBV5-6 and TRBJ2-1. The germline gives CDR1 SGHDT, CDR2 YYEEEE. CDR3 size: 11 residues. CDR3 in amino acids: CASSGAYEQFF.

The genes are TRBV7-2 and TRBJ2-7; the TCRdb call, TRBD1, lacks DNA for checking. CDR3 length equals 15 residues. Germline CDR1 reads SGHTA; CDR2 reads FQGNSA. CDR3 loop: CASSLRPGSSYEQYF.

The genes are TRBV7-9 and TRBJ2-5; TCRdb selects TRBD1, and the lack of DNA leaves this call unchecked. The CDR3 length is 14 residues. Germline V gene sequence: CDR1 SEHNR, CDR2 FQNEAQ (reference sequence). CDR3 sequence reads: CASTRRTAQETQYF. Based on the CDR3 plus reference TRBV7-9 and TRBJ2-5, the full variable domain is DTGVSQNPRHKITKRGQNVTFRCDPISEHNRLYWYRQTLGQGPEFLTYFQNEAQLEKSRLLSDRFSAERPKGSFSTLEIQRTEQGDSAMYLCASTRRTAQETQYFGPGTRLLVL.

The chain employs TRBV2 and TRBJ1-4; absent DNA, TCRdb's TRBD1 call cannot be checked. The CDR3 totals 11 residues. CDR1 is SNHLY and CDR2 is FYNNEI in the germline V gene. This CDR3 is CASGQDEKLFF.

This chain connects TRBV24-1 to TRBJ1-5; TCRdb's D call of TRBD1 is untestable without DNA. The germline V gene encodes CDR1 KGHDR and CDR2 SFDVKD. This CDR3 region has 17 residues. CDR3 residues: CATSDSAGAASNQPQHF.

The chain couples TRBV20-1 to TRBJ2-5; TCRdb's D call of TRBD1 is untestable without DNA. There are 14 residues in the CDR3. Germline lookup yields CDR1 DFQATT and CDR2 SNEGSKA (reference sequence). The CDR3 reads CSALIPPREKTQYF.

The rearrangement uses TRBV20-1 and TRBJ2-7; checking the TCRdb D call of TRBD2 is not possible without DNA. The CDR3 has 16 amino acids. Germline loops: CDR1 DFQATT, CDR2 SNEGSKA (reference sequence). The CDR3 region is CSANPSGKMSYDEQYF.

The chain joins TRBV11-3 to TRBJ2-5; lacking DNA, the TRBD1 call made by TCRdb goes unchecked. Germline CDR1 and CDR2: SGHNT and YENEEA. This CDR3 is built from 17 residues. CDR3 in amino acids: CASSLRSEALGRETQYF.

The gene calls are TRBV30 and TRBJ2-3; TCRdb's assignment of TRBD1 cannot be checked, as there is no DNA. The CDR3 has 14 residues. CDR1 and CDR2 from the germline V gene are GTSNPN and SVGIG (reference sequence). Here the CDR3 reads CAVRQGMSTDAQYF. Using reference TRBV30 and TRBJ2-3 for the parts outside the CDR3, the full variable domain is SQTIHQWPATLVQPVGSPLSLECTVEGTSNPNLYWYRQAAGRGLQLLFYSVGIGQISSEVPQNLSASRPQDRQFILSSKKLLLSDSGFYLCAVRQGMSTDAQYFGPGTRLTVL.

This chain uses TRBV9 with TRBJ2-5; as DNA is missing, the TRBD2 call by TCRdb cannot be tested. CDR1 and CDR2 from the germline V gene are SGDLS and YYNGEE. The CDR3 length is 17 residues. The CDR3 reads CASSVRAGGGVGETQYF.

The chain uses TRBV12-3 or TRBV12-4 and TRBJ2-1. The CDR3 covers 15 residues. CDR3 region: CASSLVASVYDEQFF.